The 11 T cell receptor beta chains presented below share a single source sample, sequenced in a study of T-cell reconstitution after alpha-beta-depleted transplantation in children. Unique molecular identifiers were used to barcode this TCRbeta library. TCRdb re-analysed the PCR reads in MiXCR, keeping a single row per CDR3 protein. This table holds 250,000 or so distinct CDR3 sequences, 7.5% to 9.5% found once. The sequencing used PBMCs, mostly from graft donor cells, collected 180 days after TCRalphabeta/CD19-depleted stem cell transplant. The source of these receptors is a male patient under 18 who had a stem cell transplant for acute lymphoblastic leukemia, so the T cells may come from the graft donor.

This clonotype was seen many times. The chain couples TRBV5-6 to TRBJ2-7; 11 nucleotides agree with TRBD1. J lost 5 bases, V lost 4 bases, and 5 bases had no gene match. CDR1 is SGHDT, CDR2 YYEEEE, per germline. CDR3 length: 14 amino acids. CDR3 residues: CASSLGQGANEQYF. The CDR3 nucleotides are TGTGCCAGCAGCCTAGGACAGGGGGCCAACGAGCAGTACTTC.

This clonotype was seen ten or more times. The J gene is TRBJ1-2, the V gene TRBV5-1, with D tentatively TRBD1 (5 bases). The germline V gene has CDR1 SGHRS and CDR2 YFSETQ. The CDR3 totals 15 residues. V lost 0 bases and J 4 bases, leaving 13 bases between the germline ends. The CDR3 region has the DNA TGCGCCAGCAGCTTGGCCCGGGGCGTCGTCTATGGCTACACCTTC. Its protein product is CASSLARGVVYGYTF. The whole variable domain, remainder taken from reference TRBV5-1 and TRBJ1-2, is KAGVTQTPRYLIKTRGQQVTLSCSPISGHRSVSWYQQTPGQGLQFLFEYFSETQRNKGNFPGRFSGRQFSNSRSEMNVSTLELGDSALYLCASSLARGVVYGYTFGSGTRLTVV.

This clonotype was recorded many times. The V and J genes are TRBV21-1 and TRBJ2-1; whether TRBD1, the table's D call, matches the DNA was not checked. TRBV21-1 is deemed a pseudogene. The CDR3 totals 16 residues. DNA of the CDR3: TGTGCCAGCAGCAAAACCGGGGGTTGGGCCTACAATGAGCAGTTCTTC. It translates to CASSKTGGWAYNEQFF.

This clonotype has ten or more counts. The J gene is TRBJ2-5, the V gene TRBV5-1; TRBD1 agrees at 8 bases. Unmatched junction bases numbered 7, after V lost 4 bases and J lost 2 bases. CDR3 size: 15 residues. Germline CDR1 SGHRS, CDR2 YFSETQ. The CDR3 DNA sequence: TGCGCCAGCAGCCCTGTGGACAGGGTGCAAGAGACCCAGTACTTC. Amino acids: CASSPVDRVQETQYF. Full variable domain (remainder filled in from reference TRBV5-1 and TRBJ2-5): KAGVTQTPRYLIKTRGQQVTLSCSPISGHRSVSWYQQTPGQGLQFLFEYFSETQRNKGNFPGRFSGRQFSNSRSEMNVSTLELGDSALYLCASSPVDRVQETQYFGPGTRLLVL.

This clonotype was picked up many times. CDR3 residues: CASSYGHLAYEQYF. DNA of the CDR3: TGTGCCAGCAGTTACGGACACCTAGCCTACGAGCAGTACTTC. The rearrangement links TRBV6-2 or TRBV6-3 to TRBJ2-7; maybe TRBD1 (5 bases). Between the trimmed V and J ends, which lost 2 bases and 2 bases, there was a span of 10 bases. Germline V gene lookup returns CDR1 MNHEY and CDR2 SVGEGT. The CDR3 is 14 amino acids.

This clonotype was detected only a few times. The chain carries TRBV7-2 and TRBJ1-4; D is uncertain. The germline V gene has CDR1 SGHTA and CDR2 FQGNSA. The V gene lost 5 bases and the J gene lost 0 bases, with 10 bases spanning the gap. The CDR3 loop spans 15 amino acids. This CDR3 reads CASSPRRATNEKLFF. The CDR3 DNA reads TGTGCCAGCAGCCCTCGACGGGCAACTAATGAAAAACTGTTTTTT.

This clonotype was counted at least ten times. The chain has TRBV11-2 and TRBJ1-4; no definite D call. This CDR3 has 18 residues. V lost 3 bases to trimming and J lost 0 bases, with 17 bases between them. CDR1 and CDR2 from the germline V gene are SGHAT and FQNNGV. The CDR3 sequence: CASSLSGLSLATNEKLFF. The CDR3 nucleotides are TGTGCCAGCAGCTTGTCCGGGCTTTCTTTGGCAACTAATGAAAAACTGTTTTTT.

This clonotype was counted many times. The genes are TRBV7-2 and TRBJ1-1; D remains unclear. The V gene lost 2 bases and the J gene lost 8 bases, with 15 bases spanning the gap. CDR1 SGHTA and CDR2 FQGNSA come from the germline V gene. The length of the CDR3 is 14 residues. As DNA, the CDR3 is TGTGCCAGCAGCTTAAACGTCAACTCCGGGGAAGCTTTCTTT. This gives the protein CASSLNVNSGEAFF.

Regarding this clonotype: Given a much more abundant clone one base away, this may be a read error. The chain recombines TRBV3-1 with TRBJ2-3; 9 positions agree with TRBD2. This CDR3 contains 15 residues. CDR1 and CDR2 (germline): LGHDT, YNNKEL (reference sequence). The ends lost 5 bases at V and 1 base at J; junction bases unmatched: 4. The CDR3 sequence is CASSVREGRTDTQYF. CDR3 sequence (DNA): TGTGCCAGCAGCGTGCGGGAGGGCCGCACAGATACGCAGTATTTT.

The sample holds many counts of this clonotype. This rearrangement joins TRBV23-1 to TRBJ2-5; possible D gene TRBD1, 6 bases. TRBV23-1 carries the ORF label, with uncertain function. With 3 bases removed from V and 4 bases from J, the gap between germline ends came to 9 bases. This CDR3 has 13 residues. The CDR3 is CASSHRGRETQYF. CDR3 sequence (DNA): TGCGCCAGCAGTCACAGGGGCCGAGAGACCCAGTACTTC.

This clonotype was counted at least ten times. The CDR3 here is CSARQAGSGEQYF. DNA for the CDR3: TGCAGTGCTAGGCAGGCGGGGTCGGGCGAGCAGTACTTC. V usage is TRBV20-1 and J usage is TRBJ2-7; the D gene is possibly TRBD2 (6 bases). Germline-derived CDR1 and CDR2 are DFQATT and SNEGSKA (reference sequence). V was cut by 3 bases and J by 6 bases, with 15 bases left in between. The CDR3 sequence is 13 residues long.